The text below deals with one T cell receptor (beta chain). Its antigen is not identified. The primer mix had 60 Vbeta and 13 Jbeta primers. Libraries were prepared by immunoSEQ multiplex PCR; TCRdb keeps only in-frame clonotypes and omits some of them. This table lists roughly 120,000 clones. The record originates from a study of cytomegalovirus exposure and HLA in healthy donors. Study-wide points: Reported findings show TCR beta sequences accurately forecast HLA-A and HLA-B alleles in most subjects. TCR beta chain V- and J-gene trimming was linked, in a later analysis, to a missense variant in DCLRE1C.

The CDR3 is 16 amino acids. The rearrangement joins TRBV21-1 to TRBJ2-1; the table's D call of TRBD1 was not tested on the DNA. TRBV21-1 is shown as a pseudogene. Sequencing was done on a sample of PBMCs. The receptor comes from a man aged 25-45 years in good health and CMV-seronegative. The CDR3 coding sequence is TGTGCCAGCAGCGTACCAGACAGGGGGCCCTACAATGAGCAGTTCTTC. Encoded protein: CASSVPDRGPYNEQFF.